The 3 T cell receptor beta chains presented below share a single source sample, sequenced in a study of blood T cells in healthy people across ages. Combining a sample-barcoded 5' primer with a J-beta primer mix, a second PCR ran for roughly 7 to 11 cycles. TCRdb analysed the 5' RACE reads with MiXCR anew, one entry per CDR3 protein. The sample carries some 880,000 distinct CDR3 sequences, around 34% recorded once. Sequenced: blood. Receptor source: a man younger than 35 in good health.

The chain links TRBV9 to TRBJ1-2; D is uncertain. CDR1 is SGDLS, CDR2 YYNGEE, per germline. Deletions cut 4 bases from V and 1 base from J, with 11 bases between. The CDR3 is made up of 14 amino acids. The CDR3 coding sequence is TGTGCCAGCAGCCCCCAAGACCGTAACTATGGCTACACCTTC. Amino acids: CASSPQDRNYGYTF.

This clonotype was recorded a few times. V usage is TRBV2 and J usage is TRBJ1-2; 8 positions agree with TRBD1. The junction had 16 bases not matched to a gene; V was cut back by 7 bases and J by 3 bases. CDR3 length equals 17 residues. The germline gives CDR1 SNHLY, CDR2 FYNNEI. The CDR3 DNA sequence: TGTGCCAGCATGTCAGGGGGCCAGGGGGGAGATTACTATGGCTACACCTTC. As protein: CASMSGGQGGDYYGYTF.

The V call is TRBV7-8, the J call TRBJ2-5; 9 bases map to TRBD1. The J call is in doubt because the DNA end fits TRBJ2-7 better. The germline gives CDR1 SGHVS, CDR2 FQNEAQ. The CDR3 is made up of 15 amino acids. The CDR3 DNA sequence: TGTGCCAGCAGCCCAGACGGGACAGGGACCTACGAGCAGTACTTC. This gives the protein CASSPDGTGTYEQYF.